The 14 T cell receptor beta chains below come from one sample, sequenced in a study of technical replicates of blood from several donors. Profiled with immunoSEQ multiplex PCR; TCRdb holds only in-frame clones, not every one. In the table there are under 80,000 clones, under 95% of which are singletons. Source material: T cells isolated from PBMCs. Source of these receptors: a human donor in good health.

CDR3 residues: CASSLFLGGNSYEQYF. CDR3 bases: TGTGCCAGCAGCTTATTTCTCGGGGGGAACTCCTACGAGCAGTACTTC. This chain links TRBV7-9 with TRBJ2-7, with TRBD2 matching over 7 bases. The CDR3 is made up of 16 amino acids. V was pared by 2 bases and J by 0 bases, with 7 bases of the junction left unmatched. Germline assignment: CDR1 SEHNR and CDR2 FQNEAQ (reference sequence).

The chain joins TRBV29-1 to TRBJ2-3; D is uncertain. CDR1 is SQVTM, CDR2 ANQGSEA, per germline. The CDR3 runs to 10 residues. Between the trimmed V and J ends, which lost 8 bases and 2 bases, there was a span of 5 bases. CDR3 coding DNA: TGCAGCCCCTACACAGATACGCAGTATTTT. Translated: CSPYTDTQYF.

The rearrangement links TRBV7-6 to TRBJ2-1, with 11 bases that match TRBD2. Germline V CDR1 and CDR2: SGHVS, FNYEAQ. The CDR3 runs 16 residues. V was clipped by 0 bases and J by 4 bases; unmatched bases: 2. CDR3 residues: CASSLAGTSGYNEQFF. The CDR3 coding sequence is TGTGCCAGCAGCTTAGCCGGGACTAGCGGTTACAATGAGCAGTTCTTC.

The chain is built from TRBV7-6 and TRBJ1-2; D is ambiguous. V gave up 0 bases and J gave up 6 bases, with 14 bases separating them. In germline, CDR1 is SGHVS, CDR2 FNYEAQ. This CDR3 has 15 amino acids. The CDR3 DNA follows: TGTGCCAGCAGCTTAGCGGGAGAAGGGAGTGATGGCTACACCTTC. Translated: CASSLAGEGSDGYTF.

The rearrangement joins TRBV4-1 to TRBJ2-3, with 16 bases aligning to TRBD2. Losses at the gene ends were 8 bases for V and 2 bases for J; bases not matched to a gene: 7. Germline loops: CDR1 MGHRA, CDR2 YSYEKL. There are 17 residues in the CDR3. In nucleotides, the CDR3 is TGCGCCAGCCACGGGACTAGCGGGGGGGATATCACAGATACGCAGTATTTT. It codes for CASHGTSGGDITDTQYF.

The V and J genes are TRBV29-1 and TRBJ1-2; possible D gene TRBD1, 6 bases. The CDR3 has 12 amino acids. Germline V gene sequence: CDR1 SQVTM, CDR2 ANQGSEA. Deletions cut 4 bases from V and 7 bases from J, with 13 bases between. The CDR3, as DNA: TGCAGCGTTGTATCGGGGGGCGCTGGCTACACCTTC. This codes for CSVVSGGAGYTF.

The rearrangement uses TRBV5-1 and TRBJ2-1; 14 bases are shared with TRBD2. Looked up from germline, CDR1 is SGHRS and CDR2 is YFSETQ. The CDR3 loop spans 14 amino acids. After removal of 4 bases from V and 12 bases from J, the junction contained 6 bases not matched to a gene. The CDR3 DNA is TGCGCCAGCAGCGGGACTAGCGGGAGTTTGGGGCAGTTCTTC. Its translation: CASSGTSGSLGQFF.

The chain joins TRBV5-1 to TRBJ1-6, with D tentatively TRBD1 (6 bases). Trimming took off 0 bases at V and 11 bases at J, with 12 bases between the two ends. The CDR3 sequence is 14 residues long. Germline CDR1 SGHRS, CDR2 YFSETQ. CDR3 loop: CASSLAPRGAPLHF. The DNA for the CDR3 is TGCGCCAGCAGCTTGGCCCCCAGGGGAGCACCCCTCCACTTT.

The chain employs TRBV28 and TRBJ1-1, with a possible D match to TRBD1 (5 bases). Germline V gene sequence: CDR1 MDHEN, CDR2 SYDVKM. The length of the CDR3 is 14 residues. V lost 6 bases to trimming and J lost 1 base, with 12 bases between them. CDR3 amino acids: CASSRRGWNTEAFF. The CDR3 bases are TGTGCCAGCAGCAGAAGGGGATGGAACACTGAAGCTTTCTTT.

The chain couples TRBV30 to TRBJ2-1, with unresolved D. V shed 4 bases and J shed 6 bases, with 10 bases lying between them. The CDR3 length is 12 residues. The germline V gene encodes CDR1 GTSNPN and CDR2 SVGIG (reference sequence). The chain's CDR3 is CAWTDWANEQFF. The CDR3 DNA follows: TGTGCCTGGACGGATTGGGCCAATGAGCAGTTCTTC.

This rearrangement joins TRBV15 to TRBJ1-1; 8 bases align to TRBD1. The junction had 6 bases not matched to a gene; V was cut back by 3 bases and J by 3 bases. This CDR3 is built from 15 residues. The V gene's germline CDR1 is LNHNV and CDR2 YYDKDF (reference sequence). CDR3 in DNA: TGTGCCACCAGCAGTGGGAACAGGGGGGACACTGAAGCTTTCTTT. It translates to CATSSGNRGDTEAFF.

The rearrangement joins TRBV28 to TRBJ2-5, with a weak D call TRBD2 (5 bases). CDR3 size: 13 residues. V lost 9 bases to trimming and J lost 5 bases, with 16 bases between them. Looked up from germline, CDR1 is MDHEN and CDR2 is SYDVKM. In nucleotides, the CDR3 is TGTGCCAGTCTGGGAGTAAGGGATGAGACCCAGTACTTC. Its protein product is CASLGVRDETQYF.

The J gene is TRBJ1-1, the V gene TRBV5-1; D uncertain. The CDR3 loop spans 15 amino acids. Trimming stripped 7 bases from V and 3 bases from J, with 19 bases between. The V gene's germline CDR1 is SGHRS and CDR2 YFSETQ. DNA of the CDR3: TGCGCCAGCGGATATGAGGAGCGAAAAGACACTGAAGCTTTCTTT. Encoded protein: CASGYEERKDTEAFF.

The rearrangement joins TRBV28 to TRBJ1-5, with a tentative D call TRBD1 (5 bases). V lost 3 bases, J lost 11 bases, and 8 bases lay in between. The CDR3 covers 11 residues. In germline, CDR1 is MDHEN, CDR2 SYDVKM. CDR3 sequence reads: CASSFWGAQHF. The CDR3, as DNA: TGTGCCAGCAGTTTTTGGGGGGCCCAGCATTTT.